This TCR beta chain was captured by sequencing in a study of T cells in Graves' hyperthyroidism and ophthalmopathy. The TCR beta CDR3 regions underwent amplification using RNA transcripts as the source. The primer set for the first-round RT-PCR of the TCR CDR3 was HTBI. TCRdb processed the multiplex PCR reads anew with MiXCR; each CDR3 protein has one entry. The data contain roughly 570,000 distinct CDR3 sequences, less than 20% of them seen just once; the ten biggest clones take up around 7.3%. Of note for this clonotype: This may be a read error: a much more frequent sequence differs by one nucleotide.

From germline, CDR1 is LGHDT and CDR2 YNNKEL (reference sequence). This CDR3 region has 17 residues. From roughly 9.2 ml of fresh peripheral blood, PBMCs were isolated. The V and J genes are TRBV3-1 and TRBJ2-7, with D perhaps TRBD1 (5 bases). This receptor was identified in a woman between 25 and 40 years old with Graves' hyperthyroidism. Sequencing used blood. The CDR3 loop is CASSHSVLVLGRYEQCF. As DNA, the CDR3 is TGTGCCAGCAGCCATTCAGTTCTGGTCCTGGGGCGATACGAGCAGTGCTTC.